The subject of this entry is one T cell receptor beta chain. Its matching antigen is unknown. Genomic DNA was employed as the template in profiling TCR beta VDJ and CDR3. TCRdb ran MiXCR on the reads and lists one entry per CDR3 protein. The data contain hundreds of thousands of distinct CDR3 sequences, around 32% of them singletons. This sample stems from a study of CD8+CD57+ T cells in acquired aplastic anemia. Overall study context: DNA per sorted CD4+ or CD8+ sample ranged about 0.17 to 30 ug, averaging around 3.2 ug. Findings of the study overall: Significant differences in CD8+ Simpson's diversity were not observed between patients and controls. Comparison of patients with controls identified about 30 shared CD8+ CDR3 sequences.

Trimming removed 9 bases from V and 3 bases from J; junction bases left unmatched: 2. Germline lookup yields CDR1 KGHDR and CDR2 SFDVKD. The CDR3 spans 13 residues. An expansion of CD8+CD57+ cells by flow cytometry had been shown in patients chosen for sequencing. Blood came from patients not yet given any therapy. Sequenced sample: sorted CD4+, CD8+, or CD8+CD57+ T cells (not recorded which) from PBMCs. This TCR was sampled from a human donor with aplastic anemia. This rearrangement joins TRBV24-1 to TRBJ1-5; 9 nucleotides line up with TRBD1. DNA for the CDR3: TGTGCCACCGGGACAGGGTTCAATCAGCCCCAGCATTTT. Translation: CATGTGFNQPQHF.